The clone carrying this T cell receptor (beta chain) was counted at least ten times. These data belong to a study of blood T cells in healthy people across ages. Sample-barcoded 5' priming and a J-beta primer mix drove a second PCR of 7 to 11 cycles. TCRdb ran MiXCR on the 5' RACE reads and lists one entry per CDR3 protein. The table shows 2 million or so distinct CDR3 sequences, with around half occurring only once. The sequencing sample was made of blood. The TCR comes from a woman between 40 and 55 years old in good health.

The CDR3 here is CSAQDRVHADTQYF. The CDR3 DNA is TGCAGTGCTCAAGACAGGGTGCACGCAGATACGCAGTATTTT. The chain has TRBV20-1 and TRBJ2-3; TRBD1 matches at 7 bases. Germline V gene lookup returns CDR1 DFQATT and CDR2 SNEGSKA (reference sequence). The CDR3 covers 14 residues. Losses at the gene ends were 5 bases for V and 4 bases for J; bases not matched to a gene: 9.